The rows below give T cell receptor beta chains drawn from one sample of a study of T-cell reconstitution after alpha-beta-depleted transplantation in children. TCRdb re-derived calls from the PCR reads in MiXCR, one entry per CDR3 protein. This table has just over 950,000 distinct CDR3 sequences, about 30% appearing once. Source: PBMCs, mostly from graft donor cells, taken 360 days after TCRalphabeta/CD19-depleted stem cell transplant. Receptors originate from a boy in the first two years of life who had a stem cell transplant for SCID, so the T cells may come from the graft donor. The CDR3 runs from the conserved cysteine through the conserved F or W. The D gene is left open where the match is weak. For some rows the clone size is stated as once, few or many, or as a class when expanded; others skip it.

TGCGCCAGCAGCCATGGACAGGGAGGGACCTCTGGAAACACCATATATTTT CASSHGQGGTSGNTIYF TRBJ1-3 TRBV5-1 TRBD1 few
TGTGCCAGCGGAGGGGCTTGGACAGATACGCAGTATTTT CASGGAWTDTQYF TRBJ2-3 TRBV27 NA once
TGTGCCAGCAGTTTCCCAAATAACTACGAGCAGTACTTC CASSFPNNYEQYF TRBJ2-7 TRBV12-3/TRBV12-4 NA NA
TGTGCCAGCAGTGAAGCTTGGACAGGGTCTAAATATTTT CASSEAWTGSKYF TRBJ1-3 TRBV2 TRBD1 few
TGTGCCAGCAGCCAAGATCAGGGACCGCTGGAGCAGTACTTC CASSQDQGPLEQYF TRBJ2-7 TRBV3-1 NA NA
TGTGCCAGCAGCCGGGCCCGGCGGGGGGTGAGCACAGATACGCAGTATTTT CASSRARRGVSTDTQYF TRBJ2-3 TRBV7-2 TRBD2 NA
TGTGCCAGCGGGATAGCCGGGGCCAACGTCCTGACTTTC CASGIAGANVLTF TRBJ2-6 TRBV5-6 NA NA
TGTGCCAGCAGCCGCTGGGGGGTAGAGACCCAGTACTTC CASSRWGVETQYF TRBJ2-5 TRBV7-2 NA few
TGTGCCAGCAGTTTAGCTTCGACAGGGAGGTTAAGGGCAAACATTCAGTACTTC CASSLASTGRLRANIQYF TRBJ2-4 TRBV12-3/TRBV12-4 NA few
TGTGCCAGCAGCGGAGGTGGGGGCTACACCTTC CASSGGGGYTF TRBJ1-2 TRBV7-3 NA NA
TGCAGCGTTGATATTGGGACAGGGGCTACAGATACGCAGTATTTT CSVDIGTGATDTQYF TRBJ2-3 TRBV29-1 TRBD1 NA
TGTGCCAGCAAGGCCGAAAAACTGTCCTACGAGCAGTACTTC CASKAEKLSYEQYF TRBJ2-7 TRBV2 NA NA
TGCAGCGTCCGGACTACGAGGGCCTATGGCTACACCTTC CSVRTTRAYGYTF TRBJ1-2 TRBV29-1 NA NA
TGCGCCAGCAGCCAAGATTGGGGGTCGCGCCAAGAGACCCAGTACTTC CASSQDWGSRQETQYF TRBJ2-5 TRBV4-3 NA NA
TGCGCCAGCAACAGAAATTCTCTACGACTGAACACTGAAGCTTTCTTT CASNRNSLRLNTEAFF TRBJ1-1 TRBV4-1 NA NA
TGTGCCAGCAATTCCCGGGACAGGGTCGGAAAGCTGTTTTTT CASNSRDRVGKLFF TRBJ2-2 TRBV2 TRBD1 NA
TGCTGTGCTAGAGGACAGAGTTTAGCCAAAAACATTCAGTACTTC CCARGQSLAKNIQYF TRBJ2-4 TRBV20-1 NA NA
TGTGCCAGCTCACAAAATCCGGATACGCAGTATTTT CASSQNPDTQYF TRBJ2-3 TRBV12-3/TRBV12-4 NA few
TGTGCCATCAGTGAAGCGGGCGGTGGCACTGAAGCTTTCTTT CAISEAGGGTEAFF TRBJ1-1 TRBV10-3 NA NA
TGTGCCAGCAGCTTAAAGGGGGCGAAGACCCAGTACTTC CASSLKGAKTQYF TRBJ2-5 TRBV7-2 TRBD1 NA
TGTGCCAGCAGCCACCCGCCGAGCACAGATACGCAGTATTTT CASSHPPSTDTQYF TRBJ2-3 TRBV12-3/TRBV12-4 NA few
TGTGCCAGCAGCCGCAACAACCAAGAGACCCAGTACTTC CASSRNNQETQYF TRBJ2-5 TRBV12-3/TRBV12-4 NA few
TGCGCCAGCAGCTTGGGAAGGACTGGAAACACCATATATTTT CASSLGRTGNTIYF TRBJ1-3 TRBV5-1 NA once
TGTGCCAGCAGGTACCTAGGGGCGGGGGAGCAGTTCTTC CASRYLGAGEQFF TRBJ2-1 TRBV6-2/TRBV6-3 NA NA
TGTGCCAGCAGCTTAAGTAGCGGGGGTGTTCCCCGCACAGATACGCAGTATTTT CASSLSSGGVPRTDTQYF TRBJ2-3 TRBV11-2 TRBD2 NA
TGCGCCAGCAGCCAAGTGGGGGGGTCCAGGAGCTCCTACGAGCAGTACTTC CASSQVGGSRSSYEQYF TRBJ2-7 TRBV4-1 TRBD2 NA
TGTGCCAGCAGCTTGGGACCGGGACAGGGGTGGGAGACCCAGTACTTC CASSLGPGQGWETQYF TRBJ2-5 TRBV7-6 TRBD1 once
TGTGCCACCAAAGTGGACAGGGCCACAGATACGCAGTATTTT CATKVDRATDTQYF TRBJ2-3 TRBV12-3/TRBV12-4 TRBD1 NA
TGCAGTGCTAGAGATTATGGGATAGCCCCCCGGACCGAGCAGTACTTC CSARDYGIAPRTEQYF TRBJ2-7 TRBV20-1 NA NA
TGTGCCAGCAGTCCCGACCGGGCTTTTTTCCAAGAGACCCAGTACTTC CASSPDRAFFQETQYF TRBJ2-5 TRBV28 NA NA
TGTGCCAGCTCTCGACAGGGGGTACTTGACTATGGCTACACCTTC CASSRQGVLDYGYTF TRBJ1-2 TRBV18 TRBD1 NA
TGTGCCACCAGCACACAGGGGGTGGGTGGCTACACCTTC CATSTQGVGGYTF TRBJ1-2 TRBV15 TRBD1 few
TGCAGTGCCACTCCGGGACAGAACTACGAGCAGTACTTC CSATPGQNYEQYF TRBJ2-7 TRBV20-1 TRBD1 NA
TGTGCCAGCAGTTTCGGAGGGACAGGGATGTTTCGCGAGCAGTACTTC CASSFGGTGMFREQYF TRBJ2-7 TRBV28 TRBD1 NA
TGTGCCAGCAGCGTAGGCAGGTTTCAAGAGACCCAGTACTTC CASSVGRFQETQYF TRBJ2-5 TRBV9 NA few
TGCAGTGCTGCCTCCTCAGATACGCAGTATTTT CSAASSDTQYF TRBJ2-3 TRBV20-1 NA few
TGCGCCAGCAGCTTGGCCCCACTAAGACAGCTCTATGGCTACACCTTC CASSLAPLRQLYGYTF TRBJ1-2 TRBV5-1 NA few
TGTGCCAGTACGGGACAAGCGAACACCGGGGAGCTGTTTTTT CASTGQANTGELFF TRBJ2-2 TRBV10-3 NA few
TGTGCCAGCAGCTTAGCCCGGGGCGGGGGGCTGTTTTTT CASSLARGGGLFF TRBJ2-2 TRBV7-8 TRBD2 NA
TGTGCCAGCAGCTTTAGGGACGCCGGGGAGCTGTTTTTT CASSFRDAGELFF TRBJ2-2 TRBV13 NA NA
TGCAGCGCTGGGGACAGTAGGGAGTTCTTC CSAGDSREFF TRBJ2-1 TRBV29-1 TRBD1 many
TGCGCCAGCAGCCCTTACCGGGGGACAGGGCTTAGTGAGCAGTTCTTC CASSPYRGTGLSEQFF TRBJ2-1 TRBV4-3 TRBD1 few
TGTGCCAGCAGTTTAGGGACAGGGGCAACATCAACTATGGTCGCCTTC CASSLGTGATSTMVAF TRBJ1-2 TRBV12-3/TRBV12-4 TRBD1 few
TGTGCCAGCAGTTTTTTCGGACTAGGCGGAGCTTTCTTT CASSFFGLGGAFF TRBJ1-1 TRBV12-3/TRBV12-4 NA few
TGTGCCAGCAGCTTAGCTCTCTTCCCGACGGAGGACGTCGGAGGGCAGTACTTC CASSLALFPTEDVGGQYF TRBJ2-7 TRBV11-2 NA NA
TGCAGTGCTCTCCCTAGCGGCCCTGGTGATGAGCAGTTCTTC CSALPSGPGDEQFF TRBJ2-1 TRBV20-1 TRBD2 NA
TGTGCCAGCAGTCTACCCGGACAGGGAGGGACTGAAGCTTTCTTT CASSLPGQGGTEAFF TRBJ1-1 TRBV28 TRBD1 many
TGCGCCAGCAGCTTGAGTGGCCCTGCCCACATTCAGTACTTC CASSLSGPAHIQYF TRBJ2-4 TRBV5-1 NA few
TGTGCCACCAGCAGAGAATTCGACAGGGGGAAAATTCAGTACTTC CATSREFDRGKIQYF TRBJ2-4 TRBV15 TRBD1 few